This is a list of T cell receptor beta chains from one sample in a study of human T cells and chemical hapten exposure. A single record per CDR3 protein comes from TCRdb applying MiXCR to the RACE reads. Here the sample spans approximately 370,000 distinct CDR3 sequences, 4.5% to 7% being singletons. The sequencing here drew on whole blood, taken in connection with sensitization to the hapten diphenylcyclopropenone (DPC). All receptors come from a woman between 18 and 29 years old with alopecia areata. Some clones in this sample may be carry-over from other donors' samples. Each CDR3 is given with its conserved first and last residue. The order of the fields is J gene, V gene, D gene, clone size, CDR3 protein, CDR3 DNA. D genes are given only for firm matches. Some rows have no size entry. The others give once, few or many, or a class for an expanded clone.

j_call: TRBJ2-1
v_call: TRBV4-1
d_call: TRBD1
clone_size: many
cdr3_aa: CASSRETGGSYNEQFF
cdr3_nt: TGCGCCAGCAGCCGAGAAACAGGGGGCTCCTACAATGAGCAGTTCTTC

j_call: TRBJ1-2
v_call: TRBV12-3/TRBV12-4
d_call: TRBD1
clone_size: many
cdr3_aa: CASSPIIDRGLYGYTF
cdr3_nt: TGTGCCAGCAGCCCGATTATAGACAGGGGGTTGTATGGCTACACCTTC

j_call: TRBJ1-5
v_call: TRBV7-2
d_call: NA
clone_size: NA
cdr3_aa: CASSLYGLGDSNQPQHF
cdr3_nt: TGTGCCAGCAGCTTATATGGACTTGGGGATAGCAATCAGCCCCAGCATTTT

j_call: TRBJ1-2
v_call: TRBV7-9
d_call: NA
clone_size: NA
cdr3_aa: CASSALVHYGYTF
cdr3_nt: TGTGCCAGCAGCGCCTTAGTCCACTATGGCTACACCTTC

j_call: TRBJ1-6
v_call: TRBV6-5
d_call: TRBD1
clone_size: many
cdr3_aa: CASSTDREEGSPLHF
cdr3_nt: TGTGCCAGCAGTACAGACAGGGAAGAAGGCTCACCCCTCCACTTT

j_call: TRBJ2-7
v_call: TRBV3-1
d_call: NA
clone_size: few
cdr3_aa: CASSPPSGLSSYEQYF
cdr3_nt: TGTGCCAGCAGCCCACCCAGCGGGCTAAGCTCCTACGAGCAGTACTTC

j_call: TRBJ1-1
v_call: TRBV2
d_call: TRBD1
clone_size: NA
cdr3_aa: CASKQTGGVGHTEAFF
cdr3_nt: TGTGCCAGCAAGCAAACAGGGGGCGTAGGGCACACTGAAGCTTTCTTT

j_call: TRBJ2-7
v_call: TRBV9
d_call: NA
clone_size: NA
cdr3_aa: CASSQGGDSSYEQYF
cdr3_nt: TGTGCCAGCAGCCAAGGCGGGGACAGCTCCTACGAGCAGTACTTC

j_call: TRBJ2-1
v_call: TRBV6-5
d_call: TRBD1
clone_size: many
cdr3_aa: CASSPPGQGNNEQFF
cdr3_nt: TGTGCCAGCAGTCCGCCGGGACAGGGAAACAATGAGCAGTTCTTC

j_call: TRBJ2-6
v_call: TRBV10-3
d_call: NA
clone_size: NA
cdr3_aa: CAAVGDRVLSGANVLTF
cdr3_nt: TGTGCCGCCGTCGGGGACCGGGTGTTGAGCGGGGCCAACGTCCTGACTTTC

j_call: TRBJ2-7
v_call: TRBV28
d_call: NA
clone_size: few
cdr3_aa: CASSSNRDYEQYF
cdr3_nt: TGTGCCAGCAGTTCCAACAGGGACTACGAGCAGTACTTC

j_call: TRBJ2-2
v_call: TRBV14
d_call: NA
clone_size: NA
cdr3_aa: CASSQDSGGTGELFF
cdr3_nt: TGTGCCAGCAGCCAAGATAGTGGGGGAACCGGGGAGCTGTTTTTT

j_call: TRBJ2-7
v_call: TRBV20-1
d_call: NA
clone_size: NA
cdr3_aa: CSATDLHDTAHEQYF
cdr3_nt: TGCAGTGCCACGGACTTACACGACACGGCACACGAGCAGTACTTC

j_call: TRBJ2-1
v_call: TRBV20-1
d_call: TRBD2
clone_size: few
cdr3_aa: CSASFRGSGSGGPRHSYNEQFF
cdr3_nt: TGCAGTGCTAGTTTTAGGGGCTCGGGTAGCGGGGGGCCCCGACACTCCTACAATGAGCAGTTCTTC

j_call: TRBJ1-1
v_call: TRBV5-1
d_call: NA
clone_size: NA
cdr3_aa: CASTPGMNTEAFF
cdr3_nt: TGCGCCAGCACTCCAGGGATGAACACTGAAGCTTTCTTT

j_call: TRBJ2-7
v_call: TRBV27
d_call: NA
clone_size: many
cdr3_aa: CASSPLSSYEQYF
cdr3_nt: TGTGCCAGCAGCCCCCTTTCGTCCTACGAGCAGTACTTC

j_call: TRBJ2-3
v_call: TRBV29-1
d_call: TRBD1
clone_size: many
cdr3_aa: CSVTGGASRSDTQYF
cdr3_nt: TGCAGCGTGACAGGGGGCGCGTCCCGTTCAGATACGCAGTATTTT

j_call: TRBJ2-2
v_call: TRBV28
d_call: TRBD1
clone_size: many
cdr3_aa: CASSLQGATGELFF
cdr3_nt: TGTGCCAGCAGTTTGCAGGGGGCCACCGGGGAGCTGTTTTTT

j_call: TRBJ1-1
v_call: TRBV5-1
d_call: TRBD1
clone_size: many
cdr3_aa: CASSSYRGIAFF
cdr3_nt: TGCGCCAGCAGCTCCTACAGGGGTATAGCTTTCTTT

j_call: TRBJ1-5
v_call: TRBV7-8
d_call: NA
clone_size: NA
cdr3_aa: CASSPDRSVYQPQHF
cdr3_nt: TGTGCCAGCAGCCCAGACAGGAGCGTCTACCAGCCCCAGCATTTT

j_call: TRBJ2-3
v_call: TRBV29-1
d_call: NA
clone_size: many
cdr3_aa: CSTAEGVADTQYF
cdr3_nt: TGCAGTACCGCGGAGGGGGTGGCAGATACGCAGTATTTT

j_call: TRBJ1-2
v_call: TRBV20-1
d_call: NA
clone_size: NA
cdr3_aa: CSARVLGTGYTF
cdr3_nt: TGCAGTGCTAGAGTTCTTGGGACTGGCTACACCTTC

j_call: TRBJ2-2
v_call: TRBV2
d_call: NA
clone_size: many
cdr3_aa: CASKREAFGGELFF
cdr3_nt: TGTGCCAGCAAAAGGGAGGCCTTTGGCGGGGAGCTGTTTTTT

j_call: TRBJ1-6
v_call: TRBV5-1
d_call: TRBD1
clone_size: many
cdr3_aa: CASSSRDSRNSPLHF
cdr3_nt: TGCGCCAGCAGCTCAAGGGACAGCCGGAATTCACCCCTCCACTTT

j_call: TRBJ1-3
v_call: TRBV7-2
d_call: NA
clone_size: few
cdr3_aa: CASSLFSLGPGRSGNTIYF
cdr3_nt: TGTGCCAGCAGCTTATTTTCCTTAGGACCAGGGAGGTCAGGAAACACCATATATTTT

j_call: TRBJ1-1
v_call: TRBV28
d_call: NA
clone_size: NA
cdr3_aa: CASTQWGANNEAFF
cdr3_nt: TGTGCCAGCACCCAGTGGGGGGCCAATAATGAAGCTTTCTTT

j_call: TRBJ2-2
v_call: TRBV4-3
d_call: NA
clone_size: NA
cdr3_aa: CASSPTLGTSSNTGELFF
cdr3_nt: TGCGCCAGCAGCCCGACATTAGGGACAAGTTCGAACACCGGGGAGCTGTTTTTT

j_call: TRBJ2-3
v_call: TRBV7-2
d_call: TRBD2
clone_size: NA
cdr3_aa: CASSLGRGGLTDTQYF
cdr3_nt: TGTGCCAGCAGCTTAGGTCGCGGGGGACTCACAGATACGCAGTATTTT

j_call: TRBJ1-4
v_call: TRBV6-1
d_call: NA
clone_size: many
cdr3_aa: CASSERGDNYNEKLFF
cdr3_nt: TGTGCCAGCAGTGAAAGGGGGGACAACTACAATGAAAAACTGTTTTTT

j_call: TRBJ1-1
v_call: TRBV5-1
d_call: TRBD1
clone_size: NA
cdr3_aa: CASNNQGAGTEAFF
cdr3_nt: TGCGCCAGCAACAACCAGGGGGCGGGAACTGAAGCTTTCTTT

j_call: TRBJ1-2
v_call: TRBV20-1
d_call: NA
clone_size: many
cdr3_aa: CSALSQGTAGYTF
cdr3_nt: TGCAGTGCTTTATCGCAGGGCACGGCTGGCTACACCTTC

j_call: TRBJ1-1
v_call: TRBV12-3/TRBV12-4
d_call: NA
clone_size: few
cdr3_aa: CASSFSLTEAFF
cdr3_nt: TGTGCCAGCAGTTTTAGTTTGACTGAAGCTTTCTTT

j_call: TRBJ1-4
v_call: TRBV7-2
d_call: TRBD1
clone_size: NA
cdr3_aa: CASTRDRGGEKLFF
cdr3_nt: TGTGCCAGCACCCGGGACAGGGGGGGAGAAAAACTGTTTTTT

j_call: TRBJ1-2
v_call: TRBV27
d_call: TRBD1
clone_size: few
cdr3_aa: CASREGANYGYTF
cdr3_nt: TGTGCCAGCAGAGAGGGGGCGAACTATGGCTACACCTTC

j_call: TRBJ2-7
v_call: TRBV7-9
d_call: NA
clone_size: many
cdr3_aa: CASSRGERREYF
cdr3_nt: TGTGCCAGCAGCCGAGGGGAGCGGCGGGAGTACTTC

j_call: TRBJ2-3
v_call: TRBV20-1
d_call: TRBD2
clone_size: few
cdr3_aa: CSANSGGSNTDTQYF
cdr3_nt: TGCAGTGCTAACAGCGGGGGGTCAAACACAGATACGCAGTATTTT

j_call: TRBJ2-3
v_call: TRBV14
d_call: NA
clone_size: few
cdr3_aa: CATSEESTDTQYF
cdr3_nt: TGTGCCACCTCGGAGGAGAGCACAGATACGCAGTATTTT

j_call: TRBJ1-1
v_call: TRBV5-1
d_call: NA
clone_size: few
cdr3_aa: CASSSLTAEAFF
cdr3_nt: TGCGCCAGCAGCTCTTTGACAGCTGAAGCTTTCTTT

j_call: TRBJ1-2
v_call: TRBV6-5
d_call: NA
clone_size: many
cdr3_aa: CASTPVQLNGYTF
cdr3_nt: TGTGCCAGCACCCCGGTCCAGCTGAATGGCTACACCTTC

j_call: TRBJ1-2
v_call: TRBV12-3/TRBV12-4
d_call: NA
clone_size: many
cdr3_aa: CASSRLPIDNYGYTF
cdr3_nt: TGTGCCAGCAGCCGGTTGCCTATAGATAACTATGGCTACACCTTC

j_call: TRBJ2-3
v_call: TRBV4-2
d_call: NA
clone_size: NA
cdr3_aa: CASSQGKGQGQNTDTQYF
cdr3_nt: TGTGCCAGCAGCCAAGGGAAAGGGCAGGGCCAGAACACAGATACGCAGTATTTT

j_call: TRBJ2-7
v_call: TRBV15
d_call: NA
clone_size: NA
cdr3_aa: CATSREQGIYEQYF
cdr3_nt: TGTGCCACCAGCAGAGAACAGGGAATCTACGAGCAGTACTTC

j_call: TRBJ1-1
v_call: TRBV10-3
d_call: NA
clone_size: many
cdr3_aa: CAISEQGNTEAFF
cdr3_nt: TGTGCCATCAGTGAGCAGGGTAACACTGAAGCTTTCTTT

j_call: TRBJ2-7
v_call: TRBV6-5
d_call: TRBD2
clone_size: many
cdr3_aa: CASSKSGLAGAGYEQYF
cdr3_nt: TGTGCCAGCAGCAAGTCGGGACTAGCGGGGGCCGGTTACGAGCAGTACTTC

j_call: TRBJ1-5
v_call: TRBV7-8
d_call: TRBD1
clone_size: many
cdr3_aa: CASSWSGTGPPWNQPQHF
cdr3_nt: TGTGCCAGCAGCTGGTCCGGGACAGGGCCCCCCTGGAACCAGCCCCAGCATTTT

j_call: TRBJ2-1
v_call: TRBV7-9
d_call: TRBD2
clone_size: NA
cdr3_aa: CASSLGQLADNEQFF
cdr3_nt: TGTGCCAGCAGCTTAGGACAGCTAGCGGACAATGAGCAGTTCTTC

j_call: TRBJ2-1
v_call: TRBV6-2/TRBV6-3
d_call: TRBD2
clone_size: NA
cdr3_aa: CASSYFPPSGDSYNEQFF
cdr3_nt: TGTGCCAGCAGTTATTTTCCCCCTAGCGGGGACTCCTACAATGAGCAGTTCTTC

j_call: TRBJ2-7
v_call: TRBV18
d_call: NA
clone_size: many
cdr3_aa: CASSPPGPTLGVEQYF
cdr3_nt: TGTGCCAGCTCACCACCGGGACCCACTTTGGGGGTCGAGCAGTACTTC

j_call: TRBJ1-5
v_call: TRBV6-5
d_call: TRBD1
clone_size: many
cdr3_aa: CASRGTGGQPQHF
cdr3_nt: TGTGCCAGCAGGGGGACAGGGGGACAGCCCCAGCATTTT

j_call: TRBJ1-5
v_call: TRBV7-9
d_call: NA
clone_size: many
cdr3_aa: CASSPMGDPGQPQHF
cdr3_nt: TGTGCCAGCAGCCCTATGGGGGATCCGGGTCAGCCCCAGCATTTT

j_call: TRBJ1-6
v_call: TRBV18
d_call: NA
clone_size: NA
cdr3_aa: CASSPEGGTTYNSPLHF
cdr3_nt: TGTGCCAGCTCACCAGAGGGGGGAACTACCTATAATTCACCCCTCCACTTT

j_call: TRBJ2-5
v_call: TRBV5-1
d_call: TRBD2
clone_size: many
cdr3_aa: CASSFSGEQETQYF
cdr3_nt: TGCGCCAGCAGCTTTAGCGGGGAGCAAGAGACCCAGTACTTC

j_call: TRBJ2-3
v_call: TRBV5-4
d_call: TRBD2
clone_size: NA
cdr3_aa: CASSPGLAGAAHYF
cdr3_nt: TGTGCCAGCAGCCCGGGACTAGCGGGGGCCGCGCACTATTTT

j_call: TRBJ1-2
v_call: TRBV6-5
d_call: NA
clone_size: many
cdr3_aa: CAISRGGSDGYTF
cdr3_nt: TGTGCCATCTCAAGGGGCGGTTCTGATGGCTACACCTTC

j_call: TRBJ1-1
v_call: TRBV6-6
d_call: NA
clone_size: many
cdr3_aa: CASSYSFQGMNTEAFF
cdr3_nt: TGTGCCAGCAGTTACTCGTTTCAGGGGATGAACACTGAAGCTTTCTTT

j_call: TRBJ1-6
v_call: TRBV6-5
d_call: TRBD1
clone_size: NA
cdr3_aa: CASNLDRGDSPLHF
cdr3_nt: TGTGCCAGCAACCTTGACAGGGGTGATTCACCCCTCCACTTT

j_call: TRBJ1-5
v_call: TRBV5-6
d_call: TRBD1
clone_size: many
cdr3_aa: CASSGQGINQPQHF
cdr3_nt: TGTGCCAGCAGCGGACAGGGGATCAATCAGCCCCAGCATTTT

j_call: TRBJ2-4
v_call: TRBV7-2
d_call: TRBD1
clone_size: few
cdr3_aa: CASSLGFTGGQNIQYF
cdr3_nt: TGTGCCAGCAGCTTAGGGTTCACAGGGGGCCAAAACATTCAGTACTTC

j_call: TRBJ2-3
v_call: TRBV20-1
d_call: NA
clone_size: NA
cdr3_aa: CSASLWVTGYGTDTQYF
cdr3_nt: TGCAGTGCTAGTTTATGGGTAACAGGGTATGGCACAGATACGCAGTATTTT